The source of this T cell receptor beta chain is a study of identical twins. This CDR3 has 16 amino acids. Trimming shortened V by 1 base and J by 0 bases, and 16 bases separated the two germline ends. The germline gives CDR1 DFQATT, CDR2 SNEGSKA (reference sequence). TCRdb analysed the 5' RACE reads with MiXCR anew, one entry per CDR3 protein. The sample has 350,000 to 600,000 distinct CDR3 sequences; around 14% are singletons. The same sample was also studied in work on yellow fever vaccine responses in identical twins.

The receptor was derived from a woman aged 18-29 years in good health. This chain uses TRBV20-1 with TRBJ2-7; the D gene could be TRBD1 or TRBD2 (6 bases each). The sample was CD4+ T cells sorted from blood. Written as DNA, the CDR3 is TGCAGTGCTAGAGCCCCGAGAGGGGGGAACTCCTACGAGCAGTACTTC. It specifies CSARAPRGGNSYEQYF.